This T cell receptor beta chain originates from a study of cytomegalovirus exposure and HLA in healthy donors. Study-wide points: TCR association rates varied by HLA locus in a later analysis, with DRB1 highest and HLA-C lowest. In a later analysis, a missense DCLRE1C variant was linked to TCR beta V- and J-gene trimming.

The study ran its PCR with 60 Vbeta and 13 Jbeta primers. TCRdb's copy holds only in-frame clones and misses some; the assay was immunoSEQ multiplex PCR. This table holds roughly 190,000 clones, roughly 77% found once. The CDR3 sequence is 16 residues long. V was cut by 0 bases and J by 0 bases, with 9 bases left in between. Per the germline V gene, CDR1 is ENHRY and CDR2 is SYGVKD. Comment on this clone: Its antigen is as yet unknown.

The sequenced sample was PBMCs. The J gene is TRBJ2-1, the V gene TRBV10-3, with unresolved D. The TCR comes from a woman aged 25 to 39 in good health and CMV-seropositive. CDR3 coding DNA: TGTGCCATCAGTGAGTCGGGCAGAAGCTCCTACAATGAGCAGTTCTTC. Translated, it gives CAISESGRSSYNEQFF.